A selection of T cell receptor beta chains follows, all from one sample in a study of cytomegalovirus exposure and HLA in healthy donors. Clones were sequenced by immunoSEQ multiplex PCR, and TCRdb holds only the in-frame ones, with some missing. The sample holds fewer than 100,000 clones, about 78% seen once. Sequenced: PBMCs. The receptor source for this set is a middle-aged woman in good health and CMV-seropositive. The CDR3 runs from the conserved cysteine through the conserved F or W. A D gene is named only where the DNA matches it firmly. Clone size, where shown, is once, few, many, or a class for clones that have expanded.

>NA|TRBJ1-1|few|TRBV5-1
CASSLVVNTEAFF
TGCGCCAGCAGCTTGGTCGTGAACACTGAAGCTTTCTTT
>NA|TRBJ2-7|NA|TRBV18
CASSPPGGGSQYF
TGTGCCAGCTCACCTCCGGGTGGAGGGTCCCAGTACTTC
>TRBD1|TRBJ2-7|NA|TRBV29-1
CSVPGQGNYEQYF
TGCAGCGTGCCGGGACAGGGGAACTACGAGCAGTACTTC
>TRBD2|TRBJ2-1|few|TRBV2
CASSEEIAGYNEQFF
TGTGCCAGCAGTGAAGAGATAGCGGGGTACAATGAGCAGTTCTTC
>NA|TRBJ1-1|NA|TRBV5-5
CASSLAVWAFEAFF
TGTGCCAGCAGCTTGGCCGTTTGGGCTTTCGAAGCTTTCTTT
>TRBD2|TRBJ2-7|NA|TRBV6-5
CASSYSAGGDYEQYF
TGTGCCAGCAGTTACTCGGCGGGAGGGGATTACGAGCAGTACTTC
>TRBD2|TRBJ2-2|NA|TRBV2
CASRGTSGRTGELFF
TGTGCCAGCAGGGGGACTAGCGGGAGGACCGGGGAGCTGTTTTTT
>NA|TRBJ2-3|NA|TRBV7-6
CAMAAEPTDTQYF
TGTGCCATGGCGGCGGAGCCCACAGATACGCAGTATTTT
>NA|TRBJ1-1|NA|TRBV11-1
CASSLGLDRTDTEAFF
TGTGCCAGCAGCTTAGGACTCGACAGAACTGATACTGAAGCTTTCTTT
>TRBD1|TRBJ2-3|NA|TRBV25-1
CASSPTGLDTQYF
TGTGCCAGCAGCCCGACAGGGTTAGATACGCAGTATTTT
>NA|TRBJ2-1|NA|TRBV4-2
CASSQVGPEQFF
TGTGCCAGCAGCCAAGTTGGGCCTGAGCAGTTCTTC
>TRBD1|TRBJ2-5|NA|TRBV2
CASTGQWSQETQYF
TGTGCCAGCACGGGACAGTGGTCCCAAGAGACCCAGTACTTC
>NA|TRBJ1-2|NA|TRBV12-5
CASGPGTPPWEGYTF
TGTGCTAGTGGCCCCGGGACTCCCCCCTGGGAAGGCTACACCTTC
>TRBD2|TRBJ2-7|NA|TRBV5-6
CASSFRLAGVLDEQYF
TGTGCCAGCAGCTTCAGACTAGCGGGAGTCCTGGACGAGCAGTACTTC
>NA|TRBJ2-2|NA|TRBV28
CASSRITFTGFPGELFF
TGTGCCAGCAGCCGTATCACTTTTACAGGGTTTCCCGGGGAGCTGTTTTTT
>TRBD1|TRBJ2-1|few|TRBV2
CASSDERGRSYNEQFF
TGTGCCAGCAGTGATGAGAGGGGGCGCTCCTACAATGAGCAGTTCTTC
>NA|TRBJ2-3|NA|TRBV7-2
CASSLLGRNTDTQYF
TGTGCCAGCAGCTTATTGGGGAGGAACACAGATACGCAGTATTTT
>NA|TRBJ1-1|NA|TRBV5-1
CARTQGNTEAFF
TGCGCCAGGACACAGGGGAACACTGAAGCTTTCTTT
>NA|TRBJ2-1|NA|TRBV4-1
CASSQLPRRGYNEQFF
TGCGCCAGCAGCCAACTTCCAAGGCGGGGTTACAATGAGCAGTTCTTC
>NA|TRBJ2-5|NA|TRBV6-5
CASTDLGAETQYF
TGTGCCAGCACCGATCTAGGGGCGGAGACCCAGTACTTC
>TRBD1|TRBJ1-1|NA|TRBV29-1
CSAAGQLNTEAFF
TGCAGCGCCGCGGGACAGTTGAACACTGAAGCTTTCTTT
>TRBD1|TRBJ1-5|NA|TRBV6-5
CASGTGESQPQHF
TGTGCCAGCGGAACAGGGGAGTCACAGCCCCAGCATTTT
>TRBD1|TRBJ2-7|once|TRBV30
CAWRKTGSSYEQYF
TGTGCCTGGAGAAAGACAGGGAGCTCCTACGAGCAGTACTTC
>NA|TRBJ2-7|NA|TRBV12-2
CASRSNPVGSGSSEQYF
NA
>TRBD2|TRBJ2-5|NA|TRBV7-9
CASSSSGGWEAQYF
TGTGCCAGCAGCTCCTCGGGGGGTTGGGAGGCCCAGTACTTC
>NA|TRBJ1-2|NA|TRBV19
CASSVDGDYGYTF
TGTGCCAGTAGTGTGGACGGGGACTATGGCTACACCTTC
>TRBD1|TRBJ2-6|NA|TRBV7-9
CASSSSPGGSGANVLTF
TGTGCCAGCAGCTCCTCTCCAGGGGGCTCTGGGGCCAACGTCCTGACTTTC
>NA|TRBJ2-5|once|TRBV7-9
CASSSSQETQYF
TGTGCCAGCAGCTCCAGCCAAGAGACCCAGTACTTC
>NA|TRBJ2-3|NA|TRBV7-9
CASSSVRGKADTQYF
TGTGCCAGCAGCTCAGTAAGGGGGAAGGCAGATACGCAGTATTTT
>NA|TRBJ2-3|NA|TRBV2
CASSSGSTDTQYF
TGTGCCAGCAGTAGCGGGAGCACAGATACGCAGTATTTT
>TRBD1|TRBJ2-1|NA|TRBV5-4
CASTDRGVFDNEQFF
TGTGCCAGCACCGACAGGGGGGTCTTTGACAATGAGCAGTTCTTC
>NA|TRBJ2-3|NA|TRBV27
CASSPRDSPLADTQYF
TGTGCCAGCAGTCCGCGGGACAGCCCCCTCGCAGATACGCAGTATTTT
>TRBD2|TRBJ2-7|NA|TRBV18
CASSPREGASYEQYF
TGTGCCAGCTCACCGCGGGAGGGGGCATCCTACGAGCAGTACTTC
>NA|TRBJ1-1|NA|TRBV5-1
CASSLSAVQGGAFF
TGCGCCAGCAGCTTGTCGGCGGTCCAGGGTGGGGCTTTCTTT
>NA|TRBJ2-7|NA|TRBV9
CASSALGAYEQYF
TGTGCCAGCAGCGCTCTCGGGGCCTACGAGCAGTACTTC
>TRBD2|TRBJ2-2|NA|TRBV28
CASRGLAGINTGELFF
TGTGCCAGCCGGGGACTAGCGGGGATAAACACCGGGGAGCTGTTTTTT
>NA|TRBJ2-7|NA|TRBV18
CASSPREDEQYF
TGTGCCAGCTCACCACGGGAGGACGAGCAGTACTTC
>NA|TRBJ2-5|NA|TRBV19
CASRRGGGETQYF
TGTGCCAGTCGACGTGGGGGAGGAGAGACCCAGTACTTC